This T cell receptor beta chain was retrieved from a study of T-cell reconstitution after alpha-beta-depleted transplantation in children. Germline CDR1 is MNHEY and CDR2 is SVGEGT. CDR3 length equals 15 residues. With 0 bases removed from V and 0 bases from J, the gap between germline ends came to 3 bases. Preparing the TCRbeta library involved the use of unique molecular identifiers. TCRdb redid the calling of the PCR reads with MiXCR, one entry per CDR3 protein. Here the sample spans about 160,000 distinct CDR3 sequences, over 8.5% being singletons. Points from the study as a whole: There were reportedly several hundred expanded graft clones from which alpha-beta T cells came about two months after transplant.

The table lists this clonotype with many counts. The antigen is not known. Sequenced here: PBMCs, sampled before TCRalphabeta/CD19-depleted stem cell transplant. The V call is TRBV6-2 or TRBV6-3, the J call TRBJ2-6; D unclear. The sequence came from a boy younger than 10 with acute myeloid leukemia, due to receive a stem cell transplant. CDR3 residues: CASSYSSSGANVLTF. The CDR3 DNA reads TGTGCCAGCAGTTACTCGAGCTCTGGGGCCAACGTCCTGACTTTC.